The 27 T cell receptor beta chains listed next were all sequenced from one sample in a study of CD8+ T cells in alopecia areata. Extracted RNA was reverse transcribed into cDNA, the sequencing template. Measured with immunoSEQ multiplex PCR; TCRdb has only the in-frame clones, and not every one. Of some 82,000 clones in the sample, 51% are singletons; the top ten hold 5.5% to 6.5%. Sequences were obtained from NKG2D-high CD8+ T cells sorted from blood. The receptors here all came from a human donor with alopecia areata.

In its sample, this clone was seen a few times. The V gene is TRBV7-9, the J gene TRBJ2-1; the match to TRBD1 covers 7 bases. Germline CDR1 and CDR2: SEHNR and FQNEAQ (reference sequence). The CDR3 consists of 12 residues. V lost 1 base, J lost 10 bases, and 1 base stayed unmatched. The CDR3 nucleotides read TGTGCCAGCAGCTTAGGGGACAGCGAGCAGTTCTTC. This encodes CASSLGDSEQFF.

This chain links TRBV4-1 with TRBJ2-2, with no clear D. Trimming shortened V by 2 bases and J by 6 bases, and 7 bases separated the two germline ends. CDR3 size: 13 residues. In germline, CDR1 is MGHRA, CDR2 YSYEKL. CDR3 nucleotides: TGCGCCAGCAGCCAAAATAGGGCCGGGGAGCTGTTTTTT. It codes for CASSQNRAGELFF.

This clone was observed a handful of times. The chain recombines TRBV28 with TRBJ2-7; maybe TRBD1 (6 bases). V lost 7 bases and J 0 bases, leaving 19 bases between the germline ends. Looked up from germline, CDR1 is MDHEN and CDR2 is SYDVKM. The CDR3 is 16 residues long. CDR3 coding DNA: TGTGCCAGCACCTGTGAACCGGGACATTCCTCCTACGAGCAGTACTTC. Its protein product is CASTCEPGHSSYEQYF.

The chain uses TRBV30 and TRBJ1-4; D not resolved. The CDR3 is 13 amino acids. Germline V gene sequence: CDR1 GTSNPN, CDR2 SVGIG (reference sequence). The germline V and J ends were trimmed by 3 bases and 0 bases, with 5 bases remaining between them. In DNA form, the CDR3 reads TGTGCCTGGAGGCTTGCAACTAATGAAAAACTGTTTTTT. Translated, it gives CAWRLATNEKLFF.

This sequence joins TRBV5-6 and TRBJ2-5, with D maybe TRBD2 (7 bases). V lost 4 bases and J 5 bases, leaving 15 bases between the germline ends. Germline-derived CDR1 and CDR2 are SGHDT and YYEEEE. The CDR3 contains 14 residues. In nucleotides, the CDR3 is TGTGCCAGCAGCCTTCGGGGGGCAGGGGAGACCCAGTACTTC. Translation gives CASSLRGAGETQYF.

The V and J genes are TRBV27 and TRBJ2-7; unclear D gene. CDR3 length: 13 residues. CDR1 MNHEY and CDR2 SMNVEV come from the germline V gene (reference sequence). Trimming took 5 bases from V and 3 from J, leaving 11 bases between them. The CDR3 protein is CASSPGRNYEQYF. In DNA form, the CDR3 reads TGTGCCAGCAGTCCAGGACGGAACTACGAGCAGTACTTC.

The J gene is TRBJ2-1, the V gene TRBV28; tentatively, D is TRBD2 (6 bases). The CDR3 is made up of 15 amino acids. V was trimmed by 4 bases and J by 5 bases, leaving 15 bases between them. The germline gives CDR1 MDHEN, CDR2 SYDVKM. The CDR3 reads CASSWGLAENNEQFF. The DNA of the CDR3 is TGTGCCAGCAGTTGGGGACTCGCTGAGAACAATGAGCAGTTCTTC.

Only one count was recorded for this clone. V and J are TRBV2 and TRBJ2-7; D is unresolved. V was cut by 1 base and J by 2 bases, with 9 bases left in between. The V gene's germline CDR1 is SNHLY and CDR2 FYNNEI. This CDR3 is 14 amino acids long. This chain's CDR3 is CASSEDSRPYEQYF. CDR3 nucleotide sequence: TGTGCCAGCAGTGAAGATAGCAGACCCTACGAGCAGTACTTC.

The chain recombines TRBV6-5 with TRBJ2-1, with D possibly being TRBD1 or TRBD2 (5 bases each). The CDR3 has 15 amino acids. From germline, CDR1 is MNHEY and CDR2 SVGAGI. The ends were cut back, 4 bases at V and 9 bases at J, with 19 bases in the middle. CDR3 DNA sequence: TGTGCCAGCAGTTTCGCGGGCGCAGGGATGGCTGAGCAGTTCTTC. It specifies CASSFAGAGMAEQFF.

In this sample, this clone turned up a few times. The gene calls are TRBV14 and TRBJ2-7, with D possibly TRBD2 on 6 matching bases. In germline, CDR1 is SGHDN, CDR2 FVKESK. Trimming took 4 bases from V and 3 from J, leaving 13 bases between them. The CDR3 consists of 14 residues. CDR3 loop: CASSLAGTIYEQYF. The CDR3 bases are TGTGCCAGCAGCCTGGCGGGGACCATCTACGAGCAGTACTTC.

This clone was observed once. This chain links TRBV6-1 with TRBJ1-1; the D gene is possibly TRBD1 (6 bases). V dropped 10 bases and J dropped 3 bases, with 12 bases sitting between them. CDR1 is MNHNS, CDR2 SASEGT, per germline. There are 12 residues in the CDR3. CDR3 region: CATSQGHTEAFF. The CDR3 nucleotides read TGTGCCACCTCGCAGGGGCACACTGAAGCTTTCTTT.

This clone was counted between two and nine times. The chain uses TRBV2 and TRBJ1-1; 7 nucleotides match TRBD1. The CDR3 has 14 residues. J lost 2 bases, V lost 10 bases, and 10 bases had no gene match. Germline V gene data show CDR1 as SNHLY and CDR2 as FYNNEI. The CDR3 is CATVTGQRNTEAFF. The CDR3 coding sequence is TGTGCCACCGTGACGGGACAGAGAAACACTGAAGCTTTCTTT.

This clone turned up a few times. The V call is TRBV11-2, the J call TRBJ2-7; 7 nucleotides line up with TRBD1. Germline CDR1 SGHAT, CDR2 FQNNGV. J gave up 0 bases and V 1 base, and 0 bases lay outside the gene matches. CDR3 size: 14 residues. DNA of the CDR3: TGTGCCAGCAGCTTAGGGGACAGCTCCTACGAGCAGTACTTC. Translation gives CASSLGDSSYEQYF.

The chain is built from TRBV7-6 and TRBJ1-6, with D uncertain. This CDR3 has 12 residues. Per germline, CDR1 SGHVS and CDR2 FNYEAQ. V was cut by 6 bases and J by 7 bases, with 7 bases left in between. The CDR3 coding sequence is TGTGCCAGCAGTCGGGCAAATTCACCCCTCCACTTT. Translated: CASSRANSPLHF.

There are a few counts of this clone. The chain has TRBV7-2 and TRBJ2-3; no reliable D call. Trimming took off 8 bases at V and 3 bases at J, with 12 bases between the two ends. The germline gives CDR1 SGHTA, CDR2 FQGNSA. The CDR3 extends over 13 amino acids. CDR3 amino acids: CASLLSGTDTQYF. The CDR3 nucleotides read TGTGCCAGCCTCCTGTCGGGTACAGATACGCAGTATTTT.

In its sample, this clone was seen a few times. CDR3 protein: CSASILAGGYVYEQYF. As DNA, the CDR3 is TGCAGCGCCTCCATTCTAGCGGGAGGTTACGTGTACGAGCAGTACTTC. The gene calls are TRBV29-1 and TRBJ2-7, with 11 bases identical to TRBD2. V was pared by 7 bases and J by 4 bases, with 15 bases of the junction left unmatched. The V gene's germline CDR1 is SQVTM and CDR2 ANQGSEA. This CDR3 has 16 residues.

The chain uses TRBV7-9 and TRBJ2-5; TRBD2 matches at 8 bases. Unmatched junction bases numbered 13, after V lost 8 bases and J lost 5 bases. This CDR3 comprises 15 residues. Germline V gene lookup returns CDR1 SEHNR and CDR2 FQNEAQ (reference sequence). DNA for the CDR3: TGTGCCAGCGGCGGCGAGCGGGGGAGCACGGAGACCCAGTACTTC. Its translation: CASGGERGSTETQYF.

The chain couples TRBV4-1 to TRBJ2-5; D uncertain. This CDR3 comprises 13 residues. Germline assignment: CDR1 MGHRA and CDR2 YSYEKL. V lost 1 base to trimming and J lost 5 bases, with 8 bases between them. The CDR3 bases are TGCGCCAGCAGCCAAGTAAATCCGGAGACCCAGTACTTC. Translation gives CASSQVNPETQYF.

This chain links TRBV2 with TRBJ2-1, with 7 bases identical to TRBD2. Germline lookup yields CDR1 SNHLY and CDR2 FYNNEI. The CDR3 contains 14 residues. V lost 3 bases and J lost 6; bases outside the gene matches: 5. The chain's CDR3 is CASSDGLVPNEQFF. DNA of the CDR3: TGTGCCAGCAGTGACGGACTAGTCCCCAATGAGCAGTTCTTC.

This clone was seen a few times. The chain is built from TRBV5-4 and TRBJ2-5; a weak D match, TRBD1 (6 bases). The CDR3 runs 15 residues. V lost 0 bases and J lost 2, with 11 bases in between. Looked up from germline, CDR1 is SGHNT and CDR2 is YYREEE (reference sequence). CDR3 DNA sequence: TGTGCCAGCAGCTTGGGGCCAGGGGAACAAGAGACCCAGTACTTC. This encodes CASSLGPGEQETQYF.

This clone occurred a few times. The CDR3 coding sequence is TGTGCCAGCAGCGTCGGATTCGGGGACCCTGAAGCTTTCTTT. The encoded protein is CASSVGFGDPEAFF. The genes are TRBV9 and TRBJ1-1, with a weak D call TRBD1 (5 bases). Trimming took 2 bases from V and 6 from J, leaving 14 bases between them. Germline V lookup: CDR1 SGDLS, CDR2 YYNGEE. The CDR3 is 14 amino acids.

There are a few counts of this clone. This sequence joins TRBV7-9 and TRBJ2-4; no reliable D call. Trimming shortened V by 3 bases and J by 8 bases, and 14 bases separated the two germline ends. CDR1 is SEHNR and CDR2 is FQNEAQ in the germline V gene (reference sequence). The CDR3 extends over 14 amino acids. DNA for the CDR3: TGTGCCAGCAGCTTTTCGGGCCTGCTCGACATTCAGTACTTC. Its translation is CASSFSGLLDIQYF.

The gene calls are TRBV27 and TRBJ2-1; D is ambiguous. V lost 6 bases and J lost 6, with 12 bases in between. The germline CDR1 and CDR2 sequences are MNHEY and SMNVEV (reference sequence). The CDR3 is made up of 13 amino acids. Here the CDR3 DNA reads TGTGCCAGCAGCGCTACCCTGGGCAATGAGCAGTTCTTC. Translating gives CASSATLGNEQFF.

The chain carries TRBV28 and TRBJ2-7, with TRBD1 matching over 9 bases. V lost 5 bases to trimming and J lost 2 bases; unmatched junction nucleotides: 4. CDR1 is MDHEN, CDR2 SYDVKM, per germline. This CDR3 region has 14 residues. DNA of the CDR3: TGTGCCAGCAGTGCCGACAGGGGGACCTACGAGCAGTACTTC. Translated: CASSADRGTYEQYF.

CDR3 sequence reads: CASSIRTERAQYF. The DNA of the CDR3 is TGTGCCAGCTCAATCCGGACTGAGAGGGCCCAGTACTTC. This chain links TRBV28 with TRBJ2-5; TRBD2 might be the D (5 bases). Looked up from germline, CDR1 is MDHEN and CDR2 is SYDVKM. The length of the CDR3 is 13 residues. Deletions cut 8 bases from V and 9 bases from J, with 19 bases between.

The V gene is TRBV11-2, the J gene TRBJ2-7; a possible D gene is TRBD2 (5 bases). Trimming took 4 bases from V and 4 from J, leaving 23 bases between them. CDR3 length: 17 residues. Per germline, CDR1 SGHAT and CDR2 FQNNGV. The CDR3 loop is CASSSRLGSPRRYEQYF. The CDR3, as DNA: TGTGCCAGCAGCTCCCGTCTGGGGAGCCCCAGACGGTACGAGCAGTACTTC.

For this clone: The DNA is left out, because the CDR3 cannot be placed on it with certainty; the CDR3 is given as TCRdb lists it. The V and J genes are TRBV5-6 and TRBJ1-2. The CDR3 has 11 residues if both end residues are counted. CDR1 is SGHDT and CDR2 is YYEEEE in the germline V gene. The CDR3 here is CASSFGNGYTF.